This T cell receptor (beta chain) originates from a study of blood T cell repertoires in COVID-19. Data came from immunoSEQ multiplex PCR; TCRdb stores just in-frame clones and leaves some out. This table holds around 200,000 clones, just under 90% found once. CDR3 length equals 12 residues. The V end lost 4 bases, the J end lost 3 bases, and 4 bases lay between the germline ends. Germline lookup yields CDR1 MDHEN and CDR2 SYDVKM. The sequencing input was peripheral blood. This TCR was sampled from a man aged 18 to 35 with active or convalescent COVID-19. The rearrangement links TRBV28 to TRBJ1-5; no definite D call. CDR3 loop: CASSWANQPQHF. The CDR3 DNA is TGTGCCAGCAGTTGGGCCAATCAGCCCCAGCATTTT. Full variable domain (missing parts from reference TRBV28 and TRBJ1-5): DVKVTQSSRYLVKRTGEKVFLECVQDMDHENMFWYRQDPGLGLRLIYFSYDVKMKEKGDIPEGYSVSREKKERFSLILESASTNQTSMYLCASSWANQPQHFGDGTRLSIL.